This is a list of T cell receptor beta chains from one sample in a study of identical twins. MiXCR, run by TCRdb on the 5' RACE reads, gives a single entry per CDR3 protein. Among a few hundred thousand distinct CDR3 sequences listed, approximately 18% were seen once. Sequencing was done on a sample of naive T cells sorted from blood. These receptors originate from a man between 45 and 60 years old in good health. The CDR3 runs from the conserved cysteine through the conserved F or W. A D gene is named only where the DNA matches it firmly. The size of a clone is reported for some rows only, either as once, few or many, or as a class for expanded clones.

D,V,size,J,CDR3,DNA
TRBD2,TRBV6-1,many,TRBJ2-7,CASSANLGLAGAQYF,TGTGCCAGCAGTGCCAACCTTGGACTAGCGGGAGCACAGTACTTC
TRBD1,TRBV28,few,TRBJ2-7,CASSSRQGVREQYF,TGTGCCAGCAGTTCCCGCCAGGGGGTAAGGGAGCAGTACTTC
TRBD2,TRBV20-1,NA,TRBJ2-2,CSARDPSGGNTGELFF,TGCAGTGCTAGAGATCCGAGCGGGGGGAACACCGGGGAGCTGTTTTTT
TRBD1,TRBV5-6,many,TRBJ2-1,CASSLGGTGRNEQFF,TGTGCCAGCAGCTTGGGTGGGACAGGGAGGAATGAGCAGTTCTTC
NA,TRBV5-5,NA,TRBJ1-2,CASSLGSTSYGYTF,TGTGCCAGCAGCTTAGGGTCCACCAGCTATGGCTACACCTTC
NA,TRBV7-2,NA,TRBJ2-1,CASRPIGGEPRVGEQFF,TGTGCCAGCAGACCCATCGGAGGAGAGCCCCGGGTGGGTGAGCAGTTCTTC
NA,TRBV5-1,few,TRBJ1-1,CASSLVWGGDTEAFF,TGCGCCAGCAGCTTGGTATGGGGTGGGGACACTGAAGCTTTCTTT
TRBD2,TRBV7-2,many,TRBJ2-1,CASSLAGSGGLSYNEQFF,TGTGCCAGCAGCTTAGCGGGTAGCGGGGGCCTCTCCTACAATGAGCAGTTCTTC
TRBD2,TRBV5-1,few,TRBJ2-7,CASSLAGASGPYF,TGCGCCAGCAGCTTGGCCGGTGCTAGCGGGCCGTACTTC
NA,TRBV18,many,TRBJ2-7,CASSPTRDEQYF,TGTGCCAGCTCACCCACAAGGGACGAGCAGTACTTC
NA,TRBV5-1,NA,TRBJ1-1,CASRASGVTEAFF,TGCGCCAGCCGAGCTTCGGGGGTCACTGAAGCTTTCTTT
TRBD1,TRBV28,NA,TRBJ2-7,CASSWTGLYEQYF,TGTGCCAGCTCGTGGACAGGGCTCTACGAGCAGTACTTC
TRBD2,TRBV4-3,NA,TRBJ2-7,CASSPGLGSSYEQYF,TGCGCCAGCAGCCCGGGACTAGGGAGCTCCTACGAGCAGTACTTC
TRBD1,TRBV12-3/TRBV12-4,few,TRBJ1-2,CASSLTGGEGYTF,TGTGCCAGCAGTTTAACAGGGGGCGAAGGCTACACCTTC
TRBD1,TRBV12-3/TRBV12-4,NA,TRBJ2-1,CASSLGQVWNEQFF,TGTGCCAGCAGCCTGGGACAGGTTTGGAATGAGCAGTTCTTC
NA,TRBV12-3/TRBV12-4,few,TRBJ2-1,CASIAKWDEQFF,TGTGCCAGCATAGCGAAGTGGGATGAGCAGTTCTTC
NA,TRBV20-1,NA,TRBJ2-4,CSAFAGTALNIQYF,TGCAGTGCTTTCGCCGGGACTGCACTAAACATTCAGTACTTC